This T cell receptor beta chain came from a study of T-cell memory formation after mild COVID-19. From the 5' RACE reads, TCRdb called clonotypes with MiXCR, one entry per CDR3 protein. Of about 410,000 distinct CDR3 sequences listed, roughly a quarter are singletons. This clonotype was seen a few times. From germline, CDR1 is SGHTA and CDR2 FQGTGA. The CDR3 runs to 14 residues. V was pared by 4 bases and J by 3 bases, with 10 bases between. The chain recombines TRBV7-3 with TRBJ2-1; possible D gene TRBD2, 6 bases. Specimen: PBMCs or a T cell subset sorted from them (not recorded which). This sequence originates from an adult woman who had mild COVID-19 (a few samples of this study predate the infection). Cell type and time point are not known. The CDR3 loop reads CASSSGAGYNEQFF. In nucleotides, the CDR3 is TGTGCCAGCAGCTCGGGAGCAGGCTACAATGAGCAGTTCTTC.